Listed below are T cell receptor beta chains from one sample, sequenced in a study of Graves' ophthalmopathy and Graves' hyperthyroidism. Using its own MiXCR run on the multiplex PCR reads, TCRdb lists one record per CDR3 protein. The data show about 500,000 distinct CDR3 sequences, 39% seen once. Sequenced material: peripheral blood or thyroid tissue (not recorded which). The receptors shown here come from an adult man with Graves' hyperthyroidism. Both conserved end residues are part of each CDR3. D genes are given only for firm matches. Clone sizes are given selectively: once, few, many, or a class where the clone is expanded.

j_gene | abundance | d_gene | v_gene | CDR3nt | CDR3aa
TRBJ2-7 | NA | TRBD2 | TRBV6-1 | TGTGCCAGCAGCCCACTAGCGGGAGGGAGGTACGAGCAGTACTTC | CASSPLAGGRYEQYF
TRBJ2-3 | many | TRBD2 | TRBV25-1 | TGTGCCAGCAGTGAATGGACTAGGCAAGGTACAGATACGCAGTATTTT | CASSEWTRQGTDTQYF
TRBJ1-6 | NA | NA | TRBV12-3/TRBV12-4 | TGTGCCAGCAGCCTCGGGGGTATTACTTCACCCCTCCACTTT | CASSLGGITSPLHF
TRBJ1-6 | NA | TRBD1 | TRBV7-9 | TGTGCCAGCAGTTCTTCCCGGACAGGGAGCTCCTATAATTCACCCCTCCACTTT | CASSSSRTGSSYNSPLHF
TRBJ1-4 | many | NA | TRBV20-1 | TGCAGTGCTAGAACTCCCCAGTATAATGAAAAACTGTTTTTT | CSARTPQYNEKLFF
TRBJ1-2 | NA | TRBD1 | TRBV28 | TGTGCCAGCAGTCCCCCCGGGACAGGGGGCGGCTATGGCTACACCTTC | CASSPPGTGGGYGYTF
TRBJ1-3 | once | NA | TRBV20-1 | TGCAGTGCTAGAGGGGAAGGGGTAAACACCATATATTTT | CSARGEGVNTIYF
TRBJ2-1 | few | TRBD1 | TRBV10-3 | TGTGCCATCAGTGAGGGACAGGGGGTTCACAATGAGCAGTTCTTC | CAISEGQGVHNEQFF
TRBJ2-7 | many | NA | TRBV3-1 | TGTGCCAGCAGCCAGGTCGAGACCTACGAGCAGTACTTC | CASSQVETYEQYF
TRBJ1-1 | few | NA | TRBV6-5 | TGTGCCAGCAGTTACTCTCGGTACGGATTGAACACTGAAGCTTTCTTT | CASSYSRYGLNTEAFF
TRBJ1-6 | NA | NA | TRBV20-1 | TGCAGTGCTAGAATAGTGGACCTGACTTATTCACCCCTCCACTTT | CSARIVDLTYSPLHF
TRBJ1-5 | many | NA | TRBV28 | TGTGCCAGCAGCTTACAGGGTGGGCATCAGCCCCAGCATTTT | CASSLQGGHQPQHF
TRBJ1-4 | NA | TRBD1 | TRBV5-1 | TGCGCCAGCAGCTGGGGACAGGGGAGTAATGAAAAACTGTTTTTT | CASSWGQGSNEKLFF
TRBJ2-2 | NA | NA | TRBV29-1 | TGCAGCGTTGACGATAGCGGGGAGCTGTTTTTT | CSVDDSGELFF
TRBJ2-5 | NA | TRBD1 | TRBV12-3/TRBV12-4 | TGTGCCAGCAGCTACGGACAGGGTTACACCGGGGAGACCCAGTACTTC | CASSYGQGYTGETQYF
TRBJ2-7 | NA | NA | TRBV10-3 | TGTGCCACCCAGTCCTTAGACGAGCAGTACTTC | CATQSLDEQYF
TRBJ2-7 | few | TRBD1 | TRBV15 | TGTGCCACCAGCAGGCCGGGACAGGGTCCAATTTACGAGCAGTACTTC | CATSRPGQGPIYEQYF
TRBJ2-7 | many | TRBD2 | TRBV27 | TGTGCCAGCAGTTCCAGGACTAGCGCGAAGTACGAGCAGTACTTC | CASSSRTSAKYEQYF
TRBJ2-5 | few | NA | TRBV24-1 | TGTGCCACCAGTGACAGGGGAAGTTTAGAGACCCAGTACTTC | CATSDRGSLETQYF
TRBJ2-2 | NA | TRBD1 | TRBV4-1 | TGCGCCAGCAGCCACGGACAGGGGCCCGCTCTTAACACCGGGGAGCTGTTTTTT | CASSHGQGPALNTGELFF
TRBJ2-7 | NA | TRBD1 | TRBV7-3 | TGTGCCAGCAGCCCCACCGGGACAGGGTTCGGGGACCACGAGCAGTACTTC | CASSPTGTGFGDHEQYF
TRBJ1-2 | many | NA | TRBV4-1 | TGCGCCAGCAGCCAAGGGTGGACAGCGAACTATGGCTACACCTTC | CASSQGWTANYGYTF
TRBJ1-2 | NA | NA | TRBV9 | TGTGCCAGCAACACAGGGAACTATGGCTACACCTTC | CASNTGNYGYTF
TRBJ1-4 | NA | TRBD1 | TRBV5-1 | TGCGCCAGCAGGCTGACAGGGGCCGAAAAACTGTTTTTT | CASRLTGAEKLFF
TRBJ2-7 | few | NA | TRBV15 | TGTGCCACCAGCAGAGACAGGGCCTCCTACGAGCAGTACTTC | CATSRDRASYEQYF
TRBJ2-2 | many | NA | TRBV24-1 | TGTGCCACCAGTGATTCTATTCGCATCCCGGGGGCCCCCCGCATCACCGGGGAGCTGTTTTTT | CATSDSIRIPGAPRITGELFF
TRBJ1-2 | NA | NA | TRBV10-3 | TGTGCCATCAGTGAGAGGCAGGGACACTCTGGCTACACCTTC | CAISERQGHSGYTF
TRBJ1-5 | NA | NA | TRBV7-9 | TGTGCCAGCATGGGTGACAATCAGCCCCAGCATTTT | CASMGDNQPQHF
TRBJ1-1 | many | TRBD1 | TRBV5-8 | TGTGCCAGCAGTTTACAGGGGGGGGGCACTGAAGCTTTCTTT | CASSLQGGGTEAFF
TRBJ2-2 | many | TRBD2 | TRBV13 | TGTGCCAGCAGCGGGGCCCCGGGACTAGCGGGGACCGGGGAGCTGTTTTTT | CASSGAPGLAGTGELFF
TRBJ2-1 | few | TRBD1 | TRBV7-8 | TGTGCCAGCAGCCGTCGAACAGGGGGAACATACAATGAGCAGTTCTTC | CASSRRTGGTYNEQFF
TRBJ1-1 | NA | NA | TRBV25-1 | TGTGCTAGCGTAACTGAAGCTTTCTTT | CASVTEAFF
TRBJ1-4 | NA | NA | TRBV3-1 | TGTGCCAGCAGCCAATGGGACTTAGGTCATGAAAAACTGTTTTTT | CASSQWDLGHEKLFF
TRBJ1-1 | many | TRBD1 | TRBV2 | TGTGCCAGCAGTGAAAGGACAGGTAGTAACACTGAAGCTTTCTTT | CASSERTGSNTEAFF
TRBJ2-2 | NA | NA | TRBV10-3 | TGTGCCAGCAGGAGAGACTACAGGTCCAGGAACACCGGGGAGTTGTTTTTT | CASRRDYRSRNTGELFF
TRBJ2-5 | NA | NA | TRBV7-4 | TGTGCCAGCAGCTTTGAGGGAGCGTCTGAGACCCAGTACTTC | CASSFEGASETQYF
TRBJ2-5 | few | NA | TRBV5-6 | TGTGCCAGCCACGCCCCGGCTAGGGGAGGAATTTGGGAGACCCAGTACTTC | CASHAPARGGIWETQYF
TRBJ2-5 | few | TRBD1 | TRBV7-3 | TGTGCCACCACTCCGGACAGGCTCCAAGAGACCCAGTACTTC | CATTPDRLQETQYF
TRBJ2-7 | many | TRBD1 | TRBV5-5 | TGTGCCAGCAGCTTGAGACAGGGAAGCTCCTACGAGCAGTACTTC | CASSLRQGSSYEQYF
TRBJ2-7 | NA | TRBD2 | TRBV12-3/TRBV12-4 | TGTGCCAGCAGTTTAGGCGGGGGGCAGAGCGACGAGCAGTACTTC | CASSLGGGQSDEQYF
TRBJ2-2 | NA | NA | TRBV29-1 | TGCAGTGCTAGAAAAGGGATCACCGGGGAGCTGTTTTTT | CSARKGITGELFF
TRBJ2-7 | NA | NA | TRBV7-9 | TGTGCCAGCAGCCCGAATAGGGGGTTCTACGAGCAGTACTTC | CASSPNRGFYEQYF
TRBJ1-1 | NA | NA | TRBV7-9 | TGTGCCAGCAGCACCAACAGGAACACTGAAGCTTTCTTT | CASSTNRNTEAFF
TRBJ2-6 | NA | TRBD2 | TRBV7-6 | TGTGCCAGCAGCTCGGGACTAGCGGGAGGCTCTGGGGCCAACGTCCTGACTTTC | CASSSGLAGGSGANVLTF
TRBJ1-1 | many | NA | TRBV6-1 | TGTGCCAGCAGTGAAGCACGGTGGGATGAAGCTTTCTTT | CASSEARWDEAFF
TRBJ1-4 | NA | TRBD1 | TRBV11-1 | TGTGCCAGCAGCTTAGGACAGGGGGCAACTAATGAAAAACTGTTTTTT | CASSLGQGATNEKLFF
TRBJ1-2 | many | NA | TRBV6-5 | TGTGCCAGCAGTTCCCGCAATGGCTACACCTTC | CASSSRNGYTF
TRBJ2-7 | many | TRBD1 | TRBV20-1 | TGCAGTGCTAAACCCGCGGACAGGGGGCTTTTTTACGAGCAGTACTTC | CSAKPADRGLFYEQYF
TRBJ1-5 | few | NA | TRBV5-6 | TGTGCCAGCAGCTTGTCGGGACAAACAGGAGCCCAGCATTTT | CASSLSGQTGAQHF
TRBJ2-3 | few | NA | TRBV24-1 | TGTGCCACCAGTGCTACACGACAGTCAGATACGCAGTATTTT | CATSATRQSDTQYF
TRBJ1-5 | NA | NA | TRBV7-6 | TGTGCCAGCAGCTTACTGGGAAATAGCAATCAGCCCCAGCATTTT | CASSLLGNSNQPQHF
TRBJ1-2 | once | NA | TRBV9 | TGTGCCAGCAGCGGTTCTAGCGGGGGCAGAGGCTATGGCTACACCTTC | CASSGSSGGRGYGYTF
TRBJ2-5 | NA | TRBD2 | TRBV7-2 | TGTGCCAGGAGGTTAAAGGCGGGGGAAGTGGAGACCCAGTACTTC | CARRLKAGEVETQYF
TRBJ2-7 | few | TRBD2 | TRBV5-1 | TGCGCCAGCAGCCAAGGACTAGCGGGGGCCCTCCCCTACGAGCAGTACTTC | CASSQGLAGALPYEQYF
TRBJ2-5 | NA | TRBD1 | TRBV20-1 | TGCAGTGCTAGAGCGACAGGGTTC | CSARATGF
TRBJ2-3 | once | NA | TRBV7-3 | TGTGCCAGCAGCTTAGGCCCAGGGTTGGGCACAGATACGCAGTATTTT | CASSLGPGLGTDTQYF
TRBJ1-2 | NA | NA | TRBV6-5 | TGTGCCAGCACTGTAAGAACAGGGTTCTATGGCTACACCTTC | CASTVRTGFYGYTF
TRBJ2-7 | NA | NA | TRBV2 | TGTGCCAGCAGTGCGGTCGTCGGGGCAAGGTACGAGCAGTACTTC | CASSAVVGARYEQYF